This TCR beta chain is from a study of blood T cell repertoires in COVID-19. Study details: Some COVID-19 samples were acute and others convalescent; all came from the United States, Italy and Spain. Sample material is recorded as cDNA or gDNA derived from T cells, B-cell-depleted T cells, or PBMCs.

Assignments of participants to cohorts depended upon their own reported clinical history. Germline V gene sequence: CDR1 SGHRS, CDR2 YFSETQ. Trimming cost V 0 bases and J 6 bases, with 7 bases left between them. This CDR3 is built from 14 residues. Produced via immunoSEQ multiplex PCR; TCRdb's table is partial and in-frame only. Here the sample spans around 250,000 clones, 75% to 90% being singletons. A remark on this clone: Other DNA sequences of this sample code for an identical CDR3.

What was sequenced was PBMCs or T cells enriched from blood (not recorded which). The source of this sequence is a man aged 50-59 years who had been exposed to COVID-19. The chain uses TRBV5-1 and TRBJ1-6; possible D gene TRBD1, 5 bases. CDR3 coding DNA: TGCGCCAGCAGCTTGGGTCAGGGTAATTCACCCCTCCACTTT. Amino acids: CASSLGQGNSPLHF. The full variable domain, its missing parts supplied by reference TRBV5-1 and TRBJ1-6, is KAGVTQTPRYLIKTRGQQVTLSCSPISGHRSVSWYQQTPGQGLQFLFEYFSETQRNKGNFPGRFSGRQFSNSRSEMNVSTLELGDSALYLCASSLGQGNSPLHFGNGTRLTVT.